The 30 T cell receptor beta chains below were found in one sample sequenced in a study of post-analysis software for immune sequencing data. Study observations and caveats: About 5 TRBV segments occurring more often in patients than controls included TRBV5-6, TRBV5-1 and TRBV20-1.

The TCR beta cDNA libraries contained unique molecular identifiers. TCRdb reprocessed the PCR reads with MiXCR, giving one entry per CDR3 protein. The sample has fewer than 850,000 distinct CDR3 sequences, 25% to 30% seen once. No antigen has been identified for these receptors. Sequenced input: blood. These receptors were collected from a girl aged 5 to 17 with multiple sclerosis.

The rearrangement joins TRBV6-6 to TRBJ1-2; D unresolved. The V end lost 2 bases, the J end lost 4 bases, and 14 bases lay between the germline ends. This CDR3 has 15 amino acids. Per the germline V gene, CDR1 is MNHNY and CDR2 is SVGAGI (reference sequence). CDR3 coding DNA: TGTGCCAGCAGTTACCCCACTGGACTAATCTATGGCTACACCTTC. Its protein product is CASSYPTGLIYGYTF.

The rearrangement uses TRBV5-1 and TRBJ2-5, with D possibly matching TRBD1 (6 bases). CDR3 size: 15 residues. Germline CDR1 SGHRS, CDR2 YFSETQ. V was clipped by 2 bases and J by 5 bases, with 16 bases between them. CDR3 DNA sequence: TGCGCCAGCAGCTTCGCAGGGGACCCTGGGGAGACCCAGTACTTC. This codes for CASSFAGDPGETQYF.

This clonotype turned up a few times. The chain uses TRBV5-1 and TRBJ1-1; D unresolved. Deletions cut 4 bases from V and 4 bases from J, with 11 bases between. Germline loops: CDR1 SGHRS, CDR2 YFSETQ. CDR3 size: 13 residues. CDR3 in DNA: TGCGCCAGCAGCACCGACGGTCGCACTGAAGCTTTCTTT. It is translated as CASSTDGRTEAFF. Combining the CDR3 with reference TRBV5-1 and TRBJ1-1 gives the whole variable domain KAGVTQTPRYLIKTRGQQVTLSCSPISGHRSVSWYQQTPGQGLQFLFEYFSETQRNKGNFPGRFSGRQFSNSRSEMNVSTLELGDSALYLCASSTDGRTEAFFGQGTRLTVV.

This sequence joins TRBV28 and TRBJ2-5; 10 bases line up with TRBD1. Trimming took 3 bases from V and 11 from J; bases not matched to a gene: 6. This CDR3 is 13 amino acids long. The V gene's germline CDR1 is MDHEN and CDR2 SYDVKM. The CDR3 nucleotides are TGTGCCAGCAGTTTGGGACAGGGGTGGGAGCAGTACTTC. Residues: CASSLGQGWEQYF.

This chain uses TRBV6-5 with TRBJ2-1; the match to TRBD2 covers 8 bases. Germline V CDR1 and CDR2: MNHEY, SVGAGI. The trim removed 6 bases at V and 8 bases at J, leaving 12 bases unmatched. This CDR3 comprises 15 residues. The CDR3 loop is CASRELGGGLDEQFF. The CDR3 DNA sequence: TGTGCCAGCAGGGAGCTTGGCGGGGGGCTCGATGAGCAGTTCTTC.

The chain carries TRBV12-3 or TRBV12-4 and TRBJ2-5, with 8 bases aligning to TRBD1. Matching the DNA end better, TRBJ2-7 makes the J call doubtful. The CDR3 spans 13 residues. CDR3 sequence (DNA): TGTGCCAGCACAGGGGGCGATAACTACGAGCAGTACTTC. It is translated as CASTGGDNYEQYF.

Comment on this clonotype: With a much larger clone just one base away, this may be a read error. This sequence joins TRBV4-3 and TRBJ2-3, with D perhaps matching TRBD2 (5 bases). The CDR3 spans 15 residues. The V gene's germline CDR1 is LGHNA and CDR2 YSLEER. V was clipped by 0 bases and J by 8 bases, with 15 bases between them. Here the CDR3 DNA reads TGCGCCAGCAGCCAAGATCCTGACGGTGCGGGTACGCAGTATTTT. Protein product: CASSQDPDGAGTQYF.

This clonotype was seen repeatedly, ten times or more. CDR3 in DNA: TGTGCCAGCAGCCGAGCGAGTTCCAAAAACATTCAGTACTTC. It is translated as CASSRASSKNIQYF. The chain joins TRBV7-2 to TRBJ2-4; D is ambiguous. Deletions cut 5 bases from V and 2 bases from J, with 10 bases between. There are 14 residues in the CDR3. Germline CDR1 SGHTA, CDR2 FQGNSA.

There are a few counts of this clonotype. CDR3 protein: CASSQDFAGSYEQYF. The CDR3 nucleotides are TGCGCCAGCAGCCAAGACTTTGCGGGGAGCTACGAGCAGTACTTC. This chain connects TRBV4-3 to TRBJ2-7; D possibly corresponds to TRBD2 (6 bases). Germline CDR1 reads LGHNA; CDR2 reads YSLEER. The V gene lost 0 bases and the J gene lost 3 bases, with 12 bases spanning the gap. The CDR3 runs 15 residues.

This rearrangement joins TRBV5-5 to TRBJ2-7; 9 bases match TRBD1. Germline V gene sequence: CDR1 SGHKS, CDR2 YYEKEE (reference sequence). CDR3 length: 18 residues. Losses at the gene ends were 4 bases for V and 4 bases for J; bases not matched to a gene: 18. The CDR3: CASSLGRLAGQGLYEQYF. The CDR3 DNA reads as TGTGCCAGCAGCCTTGGTAGGTTGGCGGGACAGGGTCTGTACGAGCAGTACTTC.

J is TRBJ2-3 and V is TRBV20-1; no definite D call. The germline V gene encodes CDR1 DFQATT and CDR2 SNEGSKA (reference sequence). The CDR3 contains 18 residues. The V gene lost 3 bases and the J gene lost 0 bases, with 22 bases spanning the gap. The CDR3 loop is CSASLVSESDISTDTQYF. CDR3 bases: TGCAGTGCTAGCTTAGTAAGCGAGAGCGATATTAGCACAGATACGCAGTATTTT.

This clonotype was seen only a few times. The chain couples TRBV25-1 to TRBJ1-2, with D tentatively TRBD1 (5 bases). This CDR3 is built from 11 residues. V was clipped by 6 bases and J by 8 bases, with 10 bases between them. CDR1 and CDR2 from the germline V gene are MGHDK and SYGVNS. CDR3 protein: CASRGQQGYTF. CDR3 DNA: TGTGCCAGCAGGGGGCAGCAGGGCTACACCTTC.

The CDR3 sequence: CSAREGGRGNTEAFF. CDR3 sequence (DNA): TGCAGTGCTAGAGAAGGAGGCAGGGGGAACACTGAAGCTTTCTTT. The gene calls are TRBV20-1 and TRBJ1-1; tentative D call: TRBD1 (6 bases). Germline V gives CDR1 DFQATT, CDR2 SNEGSKA (reference sequence). Trimming removed 0 bases at V and 1 base at J, with 12 bases between. The CDR3 is 15 amino acids.

The chain has TRBV4-3 and TRBJ2-1, with a weak D call TRBD2 (7 bases). This CDR3 contains 18 residues. Germline CDR1 LGHNA, CDR2 YSLEER. With 1 base removed from V and 0 bases from J, the gap between germline ends came to 16 bases. The DNA of the CDR3 is TGCGCCAGCAGCCAAGTAGGAGGGGGGGTGAGCTCCTACAATGAGCAGTTCTTC. Protein product: CASSQVGGGVSSYNEQFF.

The chain joins TRBV7-2 to TRBJ2-5, with no clear D. This CDR3 is 12 amino acids long. CDR1 SGHTA and CDR2 FQGNSA come from the germline V gene. Trimming stripped 1 base from V and 7 bases from J, with 7 bases between. CDR3 sequence (DNA): TGTGCCAGCAGCTTAGGACGGGCGACCCAGTACTTC. It encodes CASSLGRATQYF.

Details on this clonotype: Germline is not matched at one junction end, which may reflect a read error. The V gene is TRBV7-2, the J gene TRBJ1-2; possible D gene TRBD1, 5 bases. CDR3 length equals 14 residues. CDR1 is SGHTA, CDR2 FQGNSA, per germline. The CDR3 DNA reads as TGTGCCAGCAGCCATGAGCGACAGTACTATGGCTGCACCTTC. Translation gives CASSHERQYYGCTF. Variable domain in full (rest from reference TRBV7-2 and TRBJ1-2): GAGVSQSPSNKVTEKGKDVELRCDPISGHTALYWYRQSLGQGLEFLIYFQGNSAPDKSGLPSDRFSAERTGGSVSTLTIQRTQQEDSAVYLCASSHERQYYGCTFGSGTRLTVV.

The chain is built from TRBV9 and TRBJ1-1; TRBD1 might be the D (6 bases). Trimming took 2 bases from V and 6 from J, leaving 23 bases between them. Germline V gives CDR1 SGDLS, CDR2 YYNGEE. This CDR3 comprises 17 residues. Here the CDR3 reads CASSVEAGEVGGPEAFF. The CDR3 DNA sequence: TGTGCCAGCAGCGTGGAGGCAGGGGAGGTAGGGGGGCCTGAAGCTTTCTTT.

This clonotype has more than one count but fewer than ten. The chain combines TRBV10-3 with TRBJ2-7, with TRBD1 as a possible D gene (6 bases). Germline V gives CDR1 ENHRY, CDR2 SYGVKD. The CDR3 sequence is 15 residues long. Trimming took off 0 bases at V and 7 bases at J, with 16 bases between the two ends. This CDR3 reads CAISESTQGTREQYF. As DNA, the CDR3 is TGTGCCATCAGTGAGTCGACCCAGGGGACGCGGGAGCAGTACTTC.

The chain employs TRBV20-1 and TRBJ2-4, with TRBD2 identical over 10 bases. CDR1 and CDR2 (germline): DFQATT, SNEGSKA (reference sequence). Trimming cost V 4 bases and J 7 bases; bases outside gene matches: 16. This CDR3 region has 17 residues. CDR3 coding DNA: TGCAGTGCTAACGACATGCGGGCTAGCGGGAGTGGGAACATTCAGTACTTC. Its translation: CSANDMRASGSGNIQYF.

This clonotype turned up a few times. DNA of the CDR3: TGCGCCAGCAGCCTCATCCGGGGGGACTCCCCCTACGAGCAGTACTTC. As protein: CASSLIRGDSPYEQYF. This chain uses TRBV4-3 with TRBJ2-7; 7 bases map to TRBD2. Trimming removed 4 bases from V and 2 bases from J; junction bases left unmatched: 11. Germline values: CDR1 LGHNA, CDR2 YSLEER. This CDR3 region has 16 residues.

This clonotype has more than one count but fewer than ten. The chain has TRBV5-1 and TRBJ2-7; no reliable D call. This CDR3 comprises 13 residues. Germline V gene sequence: CDR1 SGHRS, CDR2 YFSETQ. Trimming left V 2 bases short and J 7 bases short, with 13 bases between. The CDR3: CASSFRGLGEQYF. CDR3 DNA sequence: TGCGCCAGCAGCTTTCGAGGATTGGGGGAGCAGTACTTC.

This clonotype was recorded a few times. The rearrangement links TRBV18 to TRBJ1-1, with D unresolved. Trimming took 0 bases from V and 6 from J, leaving 14 bases between them. Germline CDR1 and CDR2: KGHSH and LQKENI. The CDR3 length is 15 residues. DNA of the CDR3: TGTGCCAGCTCACCACCGGGAGGGTTGATGGCTGAAGCTTTCTTT. Its protein product is CASSPPGGLMAEAFF.

Details on this clonotype: This CDR3 is missing its conserved last phenylalanine or tryptophan, likely due to a read error. The DNA is left out, because the CDR3 cannot be placed on it with certainty; the CDR3 is given as TCRdb lists it. The chain couples TRBV29-1 to TRBJ2-5; the table's D call of TRBD1 was not tested on the DNA. The germline gives CDR1 SQVTM, CDR2 ANQGSEA. With termini counted, the CDR3 has 15 amino acids. The CDR3 loop reads CSVEDRTGSGYTFGS.

This clonotype was recorded at least ten times. The rearrangement links TRBV29-1 to TRBJ2-3, with D unresolved. The CDR3 is 12 amino acids. V was trimmed by 6 bases and J by 2 bases, leaving 9 bases between them. The V gene's germline CDR1 is SQVTM and CDR2 ANQGSEA. CDR3 sequence reads: CSVGWDTDTQYF. DNA for the CDR3: TGCAGCGTGGGGTGGGACACAGATACGCAGTATTTT.

In its sample, this clonotype was seen a few times. This chain uses TRBV29-1 with TRBJ2-1; 7 positions match TRBD1. V lost 3 bases and J lost 4; bases outside the gene matches: 9. Germline values: CDR1 SQVTM, CDR2 ANQGSEA. This CDR3 spans 15 amino acids. CDR3 sequence (DNA): TGCAGCGTTGATGTTTTAGGGACAGCGTACAATGAGCAGTTCTTC. Amino acids: CSVDVLGTAYNEQFF.

This clonotype occurred many times. The chain recombines TRBV29-1 with TRBJ2-6; a weak D match, TRBD1 (6 bases). CDR3 size: 15 residues. Trimming shortened V by 3 bases and J by 0 bases, and 9 bases separated the two germline ends. Germline V gene sequence: CDR1 SQVTM, CDR2 ANQGSEA. The CDR3 DNA sequence: TGCAGCGTTGAGGTCAGGGGCTCTGGGGCCAACGTCCTGACTTTC. It codes for CSVEVRGSGANVLTF.

A few counts support this clonotype. Compared with germline, one end of the junction differs, possibly owing to a read error. The rearrangement links TRBV25-1 to TRBJ1-5, with unresolved D. The CDR3 loop spans 14 amino acids. Germline CDR1 MGHDK, CDR2 SYGVNS. CDR3 coding DNA: TGTGCCAGCGGTGAATATGGGAGCAATCAGCCCCAGCATTTT. The encoded protein is CASGEYGSNQPQHF.

The table lists this clonotype with a few counts. The chain carries TRBV5-4 and TRBJ2-7, with TRBD1 matching 9 bases. This CDR3 is 17 amino acids long. Germline CDR1 is SGHNT and CDR2 is YYREEE (reference sequence). J gave up 0 bases and V 4 bases, and 11 bases lay outside the gene matches. Here the CDR3 DNA reads TGTGCCAGCAGCCCGGACAGGGGAGGTCTGCGCTCCTACGAGCAGTACTTC. It specifies CASSPDRGGLRSYEQYF.

The J gene is TRBJ2-3, the V gene TRBV6-1; D possibly corresponds to TRBD2 (6 bases). Germline V gene sequence: CDR1 MNHNS, CDR2 SASEGT. The CDR3 spans 13 residues. V was cut by 6 bases and J by 3 bases, with 10 bases left in between. The CDR3 sequence: CASSRDWTDTQYF. CDR3 coding DNA: TGTGCCAGCAGCCGGGACTGGACAGATACGCAGTATTTT.

CDR3 DNA: TGTGCCACCAGCAGGGACGAGCCTACTCGCGAGACCCAGTACTTC. Its protein is CATSRDEPTRETQYF. V and J are TRBV15 and TRBJ2-5; D gene uncertain. This CDR3 has 15 residues. The V end was cut by 3 bases, the J end by 5 bases, with 16 bases between. The germline V gene encodes CDR1 LNHNV and CDR2 YYDKDF (reference sequence).